This TCR beta chain was documented in a study of blood T cell repertoires in COVID-19. Background on the study: Spain, Italy and the United States supplied samples that represented acute and convalescent COVID-19. Nucleic acid was either cDNA or gDNA, and it came from T cells, B-cell-depleted T cells, or PBMCs.

The CDR3 is 15 amino acids. Per the germline V gene, CDR1 is SNHLY and CDR2 is FYNNEI. V lost 2 bases, J lost 0 bases, and 7 bases lay in between. Per the study methods: Reference gene primer amplification gave nucleated cell count estimates. TCRdb keeps only in-frame clones here, not all; method: immunoSEQ multiplex PCR. V and J calls and clone size are given by that table; D and trimming were obtained from the DNA. The data show 130,000 or so clones, around 77% seen once. This clone was seen many times. The gene calls are TRBV2 and TRBJ2-2; D perhaps matches TRBD1 (5 bases). Sequencing was performed on peripheral blood. This clonotype was sampled from a man aged 55 to 69 with active or convalescent COVID-19. The CDR3 coding sequence is TGTGCCAGCAGTGAATTGACAGCGAACACCGGGGAGCTGTTTTTT. It encodes CASSELTANTGELFF.